What follows describes a single T cell receptor beta chain. Which cohort a participant joined came from the clinical history participants gave. This sample was included in a study of blood T cell repertoires in COVID-19. At the level of the study: Acute and convalescent COVID-19 samples came from the United States, Italy and Spain.

Generated by immunoSEQ multiplex PCR, the TCRdb table keeps only in-frame clones and is missing some. The data show fewer than 200,000 clones, over 75% seen once. V was clipped by 3 bases and J by 3 bases, with 9 bases between them. Germline CDR1 and CDR2: DFQATT and SNEGSKA (reference sequence). The CDR3 spans 13 residues. This TCR was recovered from a human donor with acute COVID-19. The donor label of this sample is uncertain. The gene calls are TRBV20-1 and TRBJ1-5; D might be TRBD1 (6 bases). Sequencing was performed on PBMCs or T cells enriched from blood (not recorded which). CDR3 protein: CSASWTVNQPQHF. The DNA for the CDR3 is TGCAGTGCTAGTTGGACAGTCAATCAGCCCCAGCATTTT.